These 32 T cell receptor beta chains share one sample of origin, sequenced in a study of OX40 agonist ivuxolimab in advanced cancers. Library creation used the immunoSEQ multiplex PCR assay. Entries here come from immuneACCESS through TCRdb and include only in-frame sequences with V and J called. Some clones fail to appear in such tables; in the studies checked, an unresolved V gene covers under half of the shortfall, and the cause of the remainder is unknown. In all, the sample holds about 77,000 clones, and about 85% of those were seen once. Approximately 2% of the sample goes to the ten largest clones. This specimen was CD4+ or CD8+ T cells sorted from blood, taken in a trial of the OX40 agonist ivuxolimab. The origin of the receptors is an adult with an advanced solid tumor such as melanoma, head and neck, liver or kidney cancer.

The J gene is TRBJ1-1, the V gene TRBV4-3; D call uncertain. The CDR3 has 14 amino acids. V gave up 1 base and J gave up 4 bases, with 10 bases separating them. The germline V gene encodes CDR1 LGHNA and CDR2 YSLEER. As DNA, the CDR3 is TGCGCCAGCAGCCAAGGGACGGCGGGCACTGAAGCTTTCTTT. Protein sequence: CASSQGTAGTEAFF.

This chain uses TRBV9 with TRBJ1-6, with TRBD1 matching over 10 bases. This CDR3 has 15 amino acids. Germline V gives CDR1 SGDLS, CDR2 YYNGEE. The V gene end was trimmed by 3 bases and the J gene end by 7 bases; junction bases not matched to a gene: 4. The CDR3 loop is CASSGPGQGNSPLHF. The CDR3 DNA reads as TGTGCCAGCAGCGGCCCGGGACAGGGGAATTCACCCCTCCACTTT.

This rearrangement joins TRBV11-2 to TRBJ2-5, with 9 positions matching TRBD2. Germline assignment: CDR1 SGHAT and CDR2 FQNNGV. CDR3 length: 14 amino acids. J gave up 1 base and V 5 bases, and 2 bases lay outside the gene matches. The CDR3 is CASSRLAVQETQYF. In DNA, the CDR3 is TGTGCCAGCAGCCGACTAGCGGTCCAAGAGACCCAGTACTTC.

The chain has TRBV5-4 and TRBJ2-5; 7 bases match TRBD1. Germline trimming cut 1 base from V and 2 bases from J; bases unmatched to any gene: 11. The germline CDR1 and CDR2 sequences are SGHNT and YYREEE (reference sequence). CDR3 length equals 17 residues. The CDR3 coding sequence is TGTGCCAGCAGCTTGCCGTCCTGGGGCAGGGGGCAAGAGACCCAGTACTTC. Its translation is CASSLPSWGRGQETQYF.

This chain connects TRBV5-1 to TRBJ1-1, with 7 bases fitting TRBD1. The germline CDR1 and CDR2 sequences are SGHRS and YFSETQ. With V trimmed by 5 bases and J by 6 bases, 10 bases remained unmatched. The CDR3 contains 14 residues. The CDR3 coding sequence is TGCGCCAGCAGTCCCGACAGGGAAGGCGCTGAAGCTTTCTTT. Its translation: CASSPDREGAEAFF.

The J gene is TRBJ1-5, the V gene TRBV28, with D maybe TRBD1 (6 bases). V lost 7 bases to trimming and J lost 5 bases, with 6 bases between them. Germline V CDR1 and CDR2: MDHEN, SYDVKM. The CDR3 loop spans 11 amino acids. This chain's CDR3 is CASKGDQPQHF. The CDR3 coding sequence is TGTGCCAGCAAGGGGGATCAGCCCCAGCATTTT. The variable domain in full, completed from reference TRBV28 and TRBJ1-5, reads DVKVTQSSRYLVKRTGEKVFLECVQDMDHENMFWYRQDPGLGLRLIYFSYDVKMKEKGDIPEGYSVSREKKERFSLILESASTNQTSMYLCASKGDQPQHFGDGTRLSIL.

This clone was seen only a few times. The DNA of the CDR3 is TGCGCCAGCAGCCAAGATCGACAGACCGGGGAGCCCCAGCATTTT. Amino acids: CASSQDRQTGEPQHF. The chain combines TRBV4-1 with TRBJ1-5; D is perhaps TRBD1 (5 bases). The V gene lost 0 bases and the J gene lost 8 bases, with 14 bases spanning the gap. CDR3 length: 15 residues. Germline V gene data show CDR1 as MGHRA and CDR2 as YSYEKL.

This clone has just a few counts. The genes are TRBV27 and TRBJ1-1; a weak D match, TRBD1 (6 bases). Germline V gene data show CDR1 as MNHEY and CDR2 as SMNVEV (reference sequence). The length of the CDR3 is 13 residues. Trimming shortened V by 7 bases and J by 5 bases, and 14 bases separated the two germline ends. CDR3 DNA: TGTGCCAGCACCCGACAGGAGGGGACTGAAGCTTTCTTT. Amino acid sequence: CASTRQEGTEAFF.

This clone was detected once. The chain employs TRBV28 and TRBJ2-3; 10 bases are a match to TRBD2. Germline V gene sequence: CDR1 MDHEN, CDR2 SYDVKM. The CDR3 totals 12 residues. The CDR3 DNA reads TGTACTAGCGGGGCTAGCACAGATACGCAGTATTTT. It is translated as CTSGASTDTQYF.

V usage is TRBV18 and J usage is TRBJ1-1; D may be TRBD1 (5 bases). Germline-derived CDR1 and CDR2 are KGHSH and LQKENI. The CDR3 extends over 14 amino acids. V was clipped by 5 bases and J by 1 base, with 11 bases between them. The CDR3 region is CASSSGTANTEAFF. In nucleotides, the CDR3 is TGTGCCAGCTCATCCGGGACGGCGAACACTGAAGCTTTCTTT.

The chain has TRBV6-1 and TRBJ2-1, with D perhaps TRBD2 (5 bases). Trimming cost V 0 bases and J 7 bases, with 7 bases left between them. There are 13 residues in the CDR3. Germline V gene sequence: CDR1 MNHNS, CDR2 SASEGT. CDR3: CASSEAPGNEQFF. CDR3 coding DNA: TGTGCCAGCAGTGAAGCGCCGGGAAATGAGCAGTTCTTC.

This clone was found once. The rearrangement uses TRBV4-2 and TRBJ1-2; D may be TRBD1 (6 bases). The germline V gene encodes CDR1 LGHNA and CDR2 YNFKEQ. Deletions cut 4 bases from V and 6 bases from J, with 18 bases between. The CDR3 extends over 15 amino acids. In DNA, the CDR3 is TGTGCCAGCAGCCTGGGGGGCAATGAAATCGATGGCTACACCTTC. Its translation is CASSLGGNEIDGYTF.

For this clone: Other DNA sequences in this sample translate to the same CDR3. The chain employs TRBV27 and TRBJ2-3; possibly TRBD1 for D (6 bases). Trimming took off 6 bases at V and 3 bases at J, with 10 bases between the two ends. From germline, CDR1 is MNHEY and CDR2 SMNVEV (reference sequence). The length of the CDR3 is 13 residues. The CDR3 DNA reads TGTGCCAGCAGGTTGACAGGTACAGATACGCAGTATTTT. Translating it yields CASRLTGTDTQYF.

The chain is built from TRBV7-9 and TRBJ1-4; 7 nucleotides agree with TRBD1. The V gene end was trimmed by 5 bases and the J gene end by 3 bases; junction bases not matched to a gene: 3. CDR1 and CDR2 (germline): SEHNR, FQNEAQ (reference sequence). The CDR3 is 14 residues long. The CDR3 nucleotides are TGTGCCAGCAGCCTACAGGGGCCTAATGAAAAACTGTTTTTT. This codes for CASSLQGPNEKLFF. The variable domain in full, with the rest retrieved from reference TRBV7-9 and TRBJ1-4, is DTGVSQNPRHKITKRGQNVTFRCDPISEHNRLYWYRQTLGQGPEFLTYFQNEAQLEKSRLLSDRFSAERPKGSFSTLEIQRTEQGDSAMYLCASSLQGPNEKLFFGSGTQLSVL.

This chain joins TRBV28 and TRBJ2-1; 13 nucleotides match TRBD2. The CDR3 spans 15 residues. The V segment lost 2 bases and the J segment 9 bases; nucleotides outside the gene matches: 4. Germline assignment: CDR1 MDHEN and CDR2 SYDVKM. In DNA form, the CDR3 reads TGTGCCAGCAGTTTAGGACTAGCGGGAGCACGTGAGCAGTTCTTC. Its protein is CASSLGLAGAREQFF. Filled out from reference TRBV28 and TRBJ2-1, the complete variable domain reads DVKVTQSSRYLVKRTGEKVFLECVQDMDHENMFWYRQDPGLGLRLIYFSYDVKMKEKGDIPEGYSVSREKKERFSLILESASTNQTSMYLCASSLGLAGAREQFFGPGTRLTVL.

The chain joins TRBV6-4 to TRBJ1-1, with D maybe TRBD1 (6 bases). This CDR3 has 14 residues. Germline CDR1 is MRHNA and CDR2 is SNTAGT. Trimming left V 6 bases short and J 2 bases short, with 13 bases between. CDR3 sequence (DNA): TGTGCCAGCAGGGAGTCAGGGGATAACACTGAAGCTTTCTTT. It is translated as CASRESGDNTEAFF.

The chain recombines TRBV11-2 with TRBJ1-3; 11 bases are shared with TRBD1. Trimming cost V 5 bases and J 2 bases; bases outside gene matches: 2. Germline CDR1 is SGHAT and CDR2 is FQNNGV. This CDR3 spans 15 amino acids. The CDR3 loop is CASSPGQGAGNTIYF. The CDR3 bases are TGTGCCAGCAGCCCGGGACAGGGGGCTGGAAACACCATATATTTT.

The CDR3 DNA reads as TGTGCCAGCAGTGAAGCGGGAGCGGGGGGCTACGAGCAGTACTTC. Translating gives CASSEAGAGGYEQYF. The J gene is TRBJ2-5, the V gene TRBV2; TRBD2 agrees at 9 bases. Near its end, the DNA agrees better with TRBJ2-7, so the J call may be wrong. This CDR3 is built from 15 residues. CDR1 is SNHLY and CDR2 is FYNNEI in the germline V gene.

V usage is TRBV11-3 and J usage is TRBJ2-1; 13 bases map to TRBD2. The CDR3 has 16 residues. The J segment lost 2 bases and the V segment lost 5 bases, leaving 3 bases of the junction unmatched. CDR1 and CDR2 (germline): SGHNT, YENEEA. CDR3 nucleotide sequence: TGTGCCAGCAGCGCCGGGACTAGCGGGGCCTACAATGAGCAGTTCTTC. It translates to CASSAGTSGAYNEQFF.

CDR3 amino acids: CASSPQGGPSYEQYF. CDR3 DNA sequence: TGTGCCAGCAGCCCCCAGGGAGGGCCCTCCTACGAGCAGTACTTC. The rearrangement uses TRBV7-2 and TRBJ2-7; 7 bases map to TRBD2. V gave up 5 bases and J gave up 0 bases; unmatched junction bases: 7. Germline CDR1 is SGHTA and CDR2 is FQGNSA. The CDR3 has 15 residues.

V is TRBV29-1 and J is TRBJ2-1; a possible D gene is TRBD1 (6 bases). The CDR3 has 14 amino acids. Germline CDR1 SQVTM, CDR2 ANQGSEA. Trimming left V 4 bases short and J 0 bases short, with 10 bases between. The CDR3 sequence: CSVVRGSSYNEQFF. DNA of the CDR3: TGCAGCGTTGTTAGGGGGAGCTCCTACAATGAGCAGTTCTTC.

The chain uses TRBV28 and TRBJ2-6, with a weak D call TRBD2 (5 bases). Germline-derived CDR1 and CDR2 are MDHEN and SYDVKM. The CDR3 runs 15 residues. The V gene lost 8 bases and the J gene lost 4 bases, with 15 bases spanning the gap. The CDR3 sequence is CASSRAVGGANVLTF. The CDR3 DNA reads TGTGCCAGCTCGAGGGCAGTTGGCGGGGCCAACGTCCTGACTTTC.

The chain carries TRBV4-3 and TRBJ1-3, with 10 nucleotides matching TRBD1. The CDR3 is 17 amino acids. Germline CDR1 LGHNA, CDR2 YSLEER. The J segment lost 2 bases and the V segment lost 2 bases, leaving 6 bases of the junction unmatched. The CDR3 sequence is CASSQNPGQGPGNTIYF. CDR3 in DNA: TGCGCCAGCAGCCAAAATCCGGGACAGGGGCCTGGAAACACCATATATTTT.

This chain joins TRBV5-1 and TRBJ1-1; D unclear. CDR1 and CDR2 from the germline V gene are SGHRS and YFSETQ. Trimming removed 0 bases at V and 11 bases at J, with 14 bases between. This CDR3 is built from 13 residues. DNA for the CDR3: TGCGCCAGCAGCTTGGAATTTGGGGATAAGGCTTTCTTT. Protein product: CASSLEFGDKAFF.

The chain links TRBV7-9 to TRBJ2-5; tentative D call: TRBD1 (6 bases). With 7 bases removed from V and 2 bases from J, the gap between germline ends came to 17 bases. This CDR3 comprises 15 residues. Germline lookup yields CDR1 SEHNR and CDR2 FQNEAQ (reference sequence). DNA of the CDR3: TGTGCCAGCATAGGGTTCGGACAGACGCAAGAGACCCAGTACTTC. As protein: CASIGFGQTQETQYF.

The chain couples TRBV5-4 to TRBJ1-4; D perhaps matches TRBD1 (6 bases). The CDR3 is made up of 18 amino acids. V was shortened by 4 bases and J by 7 bases, with 26 bases between the two germline ends. Germline CDR1 and CDR2: SGHNT and YYREEE (reference sequence). CDR3 residues: CASSPAFGFGGASEKLFF. DNA for the CDR3: TGTGCCAGCAGCCCGGCCTTTGGGTTTGGGGGCGCTTCTGAAAAACTGTTTTTT.

The rearrangement uses TRBV2 and TRBJ2-3; 9 positions match TRBD2. The CDR3 contains 14 residues. The V and J ends lost 8 bases and 9 bases, in that order; junction bases with no gene match: 12. CDR1 is SNHLY and CDR2 is FYNNEI in the germline V gene. The CDR3 region is CASGTSPSSSTQYF. As DNA, the CDR3 is TGTGCCAGCGGGACTAGCCCGTCGTCGTCCACGCAGTATTTT. The variable domain in full, with the rest retrieved from reference TRBV2 and TRBJ2-3, is EPEVTQTPSHQVTQMGQEVILRCVPISNHLYFYWYRQILGQKVEFLVSFYNNEISEKSEIFDDQFSVERPDGSNFTLKIRSTKLEDSAMYFCASGTSPSSSTQYFGPGTRLTVL.

The chain links TRBV30 to TRBJ2-7, with unresolved D. Trimming took off 1 base at V and 5 bases at J, with 12 bases between the two ends. This CDR3 is 13 amino acids long. Germline V lookup: CDR1 GTSNPN, CDR2 SVGIG (reference sequence). CDR3: CAWSGHPGNEQYF. The CDR3 bases are TGTGCCTGGAGTGGTCACCCTGGCAACGAGCAGTACTTC.

The J gene is TRBJ1-1, the V gene TRBV21-1; TRBD1, the table's D call, lacks a check against the DNA. TRBV21-1 is tagged as a pseudogene. The CDR3 is made up of 13 amino acids. CDR3: CASGTGLNTEAFF. The CDR3 DNA is TGTGCCAGCGGGACAGGGCTGAACACTGAAGCTTTCTTT.

This clone was detected only once. The J gene is TRBJ2-2, the V gene TRBV11-2; TRBD2 matches at 9 bases. The CDR3 sequence is 15 residues long. The junction had 5 bases not matched to a gene; V was cut back by 5 bases and J by 4 bases. Germline V CDR1 and CDR2: SGHAT, FQNNGV. The CDR3 loop is CASSPSGVSTGELFF. The CDR3 DNA follows: TGTGCCAGCAGCCCTAGCGGGGTTAGCACCGGGGAGCTGTTTTTT.

The gene calls are TRBV28 and TRBJ2-7; D may be TRBD1 (5 bases). The CDR3 is 13 residues long. Trimming left V 3 bases short and J 5 bases short, with 11 bases between. Germline V gene data show CDR1 as MDHEN and CDR2 as SYDVKM. CDR3 nucleotide sequence: TGTGCCAGCAGTTTGACAGTGAAGGACGAGCAGTACTTC. This gives the protein CASSLTVKDEQYF.

The chain has TRBV7-2 and TRBJ2-7; D possibly corresponds to TRBD1 (5 bases). Germline values: CDR1 SGHTA, CDR2 FQGNSA. The CDR3 contains 14 residues. The V end was cut by 3 bases, the J end by 0 bases, with 9 bases between. CDR3 in DNA: TGTGCCAGCAGCTTTTTGACAGTCTCCTACGAGCAGTACTTC. This codes for CASSFLTVSYEQYF. The entire variable domain, with the rest obtained from reference TRBV7-2 and TRBJ2-7, is as follows: GAGVSQSPSNKVTEKGKDVELRCDPISGHTALYWYRQSLGQGLEFLIYFQGNSAPDKSGLPSDRFSAERTGGSVSTLTIQRTQQEDSAVYLCASSFLTVSYEQYFGPGTRLTVT.